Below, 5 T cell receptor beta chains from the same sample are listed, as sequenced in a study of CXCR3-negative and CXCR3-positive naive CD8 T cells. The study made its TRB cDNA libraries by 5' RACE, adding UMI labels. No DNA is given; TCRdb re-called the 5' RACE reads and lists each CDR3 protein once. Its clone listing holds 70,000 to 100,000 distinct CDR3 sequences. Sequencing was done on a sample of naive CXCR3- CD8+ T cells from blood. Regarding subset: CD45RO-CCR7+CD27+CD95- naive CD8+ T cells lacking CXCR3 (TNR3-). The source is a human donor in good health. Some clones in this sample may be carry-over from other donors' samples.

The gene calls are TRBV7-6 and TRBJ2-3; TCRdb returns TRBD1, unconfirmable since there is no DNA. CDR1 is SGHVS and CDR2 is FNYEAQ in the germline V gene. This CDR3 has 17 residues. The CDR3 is CASSHPGGRGGTDTQYF.

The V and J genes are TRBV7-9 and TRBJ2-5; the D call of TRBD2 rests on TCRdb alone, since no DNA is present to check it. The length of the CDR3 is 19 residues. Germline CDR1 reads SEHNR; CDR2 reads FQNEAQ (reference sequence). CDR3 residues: CASSTMEDRPGYTQETQYF.

The CDR3 reads CASSQTKTGEETQYF. This chain links TRBV7-9 with TRBJ2-5; no DNA is available, so the TRBD1 call from TCRdb remains unchecked. The CDR3 runs to 15 residues. Germline CDR1 and CDR2: SEHNR and FQNEAQ (reference sequence). Full variable domain (outside the CDR3, taken from reference TRBV7-9 and TRBJ2-5): DTGVSQNPRHKITKRGQNVTFRCDPISEHNRLYWYRQTLGQGPEFLTYFQNEAQLEKSRLLSDRFSAERPKGSFSTLEIQRTEQGDSAMYLCASSQTKTGEETQYFGPGTRLLVL.

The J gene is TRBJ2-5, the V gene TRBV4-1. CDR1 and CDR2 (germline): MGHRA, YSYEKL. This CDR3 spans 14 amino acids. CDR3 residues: CASSHVNVQETQYF.

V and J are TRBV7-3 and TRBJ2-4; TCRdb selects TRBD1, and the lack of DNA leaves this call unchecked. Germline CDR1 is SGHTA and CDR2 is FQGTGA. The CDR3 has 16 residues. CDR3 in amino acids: CASSTPRTLAKNIQYF.